The 10 T cell receptor beta chains in this list originate from one sample, sequenced in a study of blood T cell repertoires in COVID-19. This table comes from immunoSEQ multiplex PCR, and its TCRdb copy is limited to in-frame clones, with some not included. The sample gives around 23,000 clones, roughly nine tenths of which show up once; about 5.2% is in the top ten. Sequencing was done on a sample of peripheral blood. All receptors derive from a middle-aged man with active COVID-19.

The rearrangement uses TRBV2 and TRBJ1-1; 7 positions match TRBD1. V dropped 8 bases and J dropped 0; count of bases not matched to a gene: 3. This CDR3 is built from 13 residues. Germline V gives CDR1 SNHLY, CDR2 FYNNEI. The CDR3 nucleotides are TGTGCCAGCGGGGGACAGATGAACACTGAAGCTTTCTTT. Encoded protein: CASGGQMNTEAFF.

This chain uses TRBV7-6 with TRBJ2-1, with a weak D call TRBD2 (6 bases). The germline V and J ends were trimmed by 6 bases and 3 bases, with 21 bases remaining between them. This CDR3 has 17 amino acids. The germline V gene encodes CDR1 SGHVS and CDR2 FNYEAQ. The CDR3 is CASSPPPLAELYNEQFF. The CDR3 DNA reads TGTGCCAGCAGTCCCCCCCCGTTAGCGGAGCTCTACAATGAGCAGTTCTTC.

The chain is built from TRBV3-1 (or the pseudogene TRBV3-2) and TRBJ2-1; TRBD2 might be the D (5 bases). Germline V gene lookup returns CDR1 LGHDT and CDR2 YNNKEL (reference sequence). CDR3 size: 16 residues. V lost 3 bases, J lost 2 bases, and 14 bases lay in between. The CDR3: CASSHGQRSTYNEQFF. The CDR3 bases are TGTGCCAGCAGCCACGGGCAGCGGAGCACCTACAATGAGCAGTTCTTC.

The DNA of the CDR3 is TGCGCCAGCAGCTTGGGCTTGGTCGGGGGGCCGCAGGAGACCCAGTACTTC. Its translation is CASSLGLVGGPQETQYF. The chain has TRBV5-1 and TRBJ2-5; tentatively, D is TRBD2 (7 bases). The CDR3 covers 17 residues. Germline CDR1 SGHRS, CDR2 YFSETQ. The V end was cut by 0 bases, the J end by 5 bases, with 20 bases between.

The chain has TRBV10-3 and TRBJ2-7, with 7 bases lining up with TRBD2. This CDR3 region has 14 residues. The ends lost 11 bases at V and 4 bases at J; junction bases unmatched: 14. Germline CDR1 ENHRY, CDR2 SYGVKD. DNA for the CDR3: TGTGCCCCCACCGGGGCGGGAGAAACTTACGAGCAGTACTTC. It encodes CAPTGAGETYEQYF.

V is TRBV5-5 and J is TRBJ2-2; TRBD1 matches 10 bases. The J segment lost 7 bases and the V segment lost 5 bases, leaving 5 bases of the junction unmatched. This CDR3 spans 14 amino acids. CDR1 is SGHKS and CDR2 is YYEKEE in the germline V gene (reference sequence). DNA of the CDR3: TGTGCCAGCAGTTTGAGGACAGGGGGCGGGGAGCTGTTTTTT. Its protein product is CASSLRTGGGELFF.

The chain combines TRBV4-2 with TRBJ2-1, with TRBD2 identical over 8 bases. Trimming at V came to 1 base and at J to 8 bases, leaving 4 bases not matched to a gene. The CDR3 length is 14 residues. Germline-derived CDR1 and CDR2 are LGHNA and YNFKEQ. DNA of the CDR3: TGTGCCAGCAGCCAAGTCCGGGGGGGATATGAGCAGTTCTTC. Amino acid sequence: CASSQVRGGYEQFF.

This clone was recorded once. V is TRBV9 and J is TRBJ2-7, with unresolved D. The CDR3 has 16 residues. CDR1 is SGDLS and CDR2 is YYNGEE in the germline V gene. Trimming stripped 0 bases from V and 6 bases from J, with 19 bases between. The CDR3 protein is CASSVDTVAVEGEQYF. The CDR3 coding sequence is TGTGCCAGCAGCGTAGATACAGTCGCAGTGGAAGGCGAGCAGTACTTC. Using reference TRBV9 and TRBJ2-7 for the parts outside the CDR3, the full variable domain is DSGVTQTPKHLITATGQRVTLRCSPRSGDLSVYWYQQSLDQGLQFLIQYYNGEERAKGNILERFSAQQFPDLHSELNLSSLELGDSALYFCASSVDTVAVEGEQYFGPGTRLTVT.

This chain links TRBV7-9 with TRBJ2-1; 9 nucleotides agree with TRBD1. Germline loops: CDR1 SEHNR, CDR2 FQNEAQ (reference sequence). The CDR3 sequence is 16 residues long. Germline trimming cut 1 base from V and 4 bases from J; bases unmatched to any gene: 5. The CDR3 loop is CASSLVRDRAYNEQFF. The CDR3 DNA reads TGTGCCAGCAGCTTAGTCAGGGACAGGGCTTACAATGAGCAGTTCTTC.

The chain uses TRBV19 and TRBJ2-7; possible D gene TRBD2, 6 bases. The CDR3 is made up of 14 amino acids. The germline gives CDR1 LNHDA, CDR2 SQIVND (reference sequence). Trimming left V 4 bases short and J 6 bases short, with 16 bases between. For the CDR3, the DNA is TGTGCCAGTAGTAAGGGACTGACTCCCGGCGAGCAGTACTTC. It yields the protein CASSKGLTPGEQYF.